The rows below give T cell receptor beta chains drawn from one sample of a study of T-cell memory formation after mild COVID-19. In TCRdb, the 5' RACE reads were re-called with MiXCR into one record per CDR3 protein. This table holds 400,000 to 500,000 distinct CDR3 sequences, about 19% found once. Sequencing was performed on PBMCs or a T cell subset sorted from them (not recorded which). The receptors originated from an adult woman who had mild COVID-19 (a few samples of this study predate the infection). Cell type and time point are not known. Each CDR3 is given with its conserved first and last residue. Each record gives: clone size, D gene, J gene, V gene, CDR3 DNA, CDR3 protein. A D gene is named only where the DNA matches it firmly. The listing skips clone size in some rows; elsewhere it reads once, few, many or a size class.

size: .
D: .
J: TRBJ1-4
V: TRBV14
DNA: TGTGCCAGCAGCCAAGGGGGGACATCGCATGGAAAACTGTTTTTT
CDR3: CASSQGGTSHGKLFF

size: .
D: TRBD2
J: TRBJ2-7
V: TRBV6-1
DNA: TGTGCCAGCAGTGAAGGAGGAGCGGGAGCGACCTACGAGCAGTACTTC
CDR3: CASSEGGAGATYEQYF

size: .
D: TRBD2
J: TRBJ2-3
V: TRBV20-1
DNA: TGCAGTGCTACGGTGTTAGCGGGAGGTACAGATACGCAGTATTTT
CDR3: CSATVLAGGTDTQYF

size: once
D: TRBD1
J: TRBJ1-1
V: TRBV5-1
DNA: TGCGCCAGCGCGCGGGCAGGGGGGGTGGCTGAAGCTTTCTTT
CDR3: CASARAGGVAEAFF

size: .
D: .
J: TRBJ2-1
V: TRBV4-2
DNA: TGTGCCAGCAGGACACTAGCAGGGATCGGGGGAGGAAACAATGAGCAGTTCTTC
CDR3: CASRTLAGIGGGNNEQFF

size: .
D: TRBD1
J: TRBJ2-1
V: TRBV4-1
DNA: TGCGCCAGCAGCCAGGGGCTAACCAGGGGGTCCCACAATGAGAAGTTCTTC
CDR3: CASSQGLTRGSHNEKFF

size: .
D: TRBD2
J: TRBJ2-2
V: TRBV27
DNA: TGTGCCAGCACCCCTAGCGGGAGACTGAACACCGGGGAGCTGTTTTTT
CDR3: CASTPSGRLNTGELFF

size: .
D: TRBD2
J: TRBJ2-1
V: TRBV7-9
DNA: TGTGCCAGCAGCTTAGCTTCGGGACTAGCGTTCTCCTACAATGAGCAGTTCTTC
CDR3: CASSLASGLAFSYNEQFF

size: few
D: .
J: TRBJ1-6
V: TRBV14
DNA: TGTGCCAGCAGCCAATGGGAGGGGTTCCATTCACCCCTCCACTTT
CDR3: CASSQWEGFHSPLHF

size: .
D: .
J: TRBJ2-7
V: TRBV7-9
DNA: TGTGCCAGCAGCTTAGCAACCTTCTCAGGGCCCCTTTACTACGAGCAGTACTTC
CDR3: CASSLATFSGPLYYEQYF

size: .
D: TRBD2
J: TRBJ2-1
V: TRBV4-3
DNA: TGCGCCAGCAGCCAAGCGGGACTAGCGGGAGTAGAGCAGTTCTTC
CDR3: CASSQAGLAGVEQFF

size: .
D: .
J: TRBJ2-3
V: TRBV5-1
DNA: TGCGCCAGCAGCTTGAACTCGGCTAGCACAGATACGCAGTATTTT
CDR3: CASSLNSASTDTQYF

size: .
D: .
J: TRBJ2-7
V: TRBV29-1
DNA: TGCAGCGTTGGGGACCGTGACAAGTACTTC
CDR3: CSVGDRDKYF

size: once
D: .
J: TRBJ2-1
V: TRBV5-1
DNA: TGCGCCAGCATGAAGGACCCCTCCTACAATGAGCAGTTCTTC
CDR3: CASMKDPSYNEQFF

size: few
D: TRBD2
J: TRBJ2-7
V: TRBV27
DNA: TGTGCCAGCAGTTTACGGGGGGGTAGTCATCGATACGAGCAGTACTTC
CDR3: CASSLRGGSHRYEQYF

size: many
D: TRBD1
J: TRBJ1-2
V: TRBV2
DNA: TGTGCCAGCTCACAACCGGAGGGGACAGGGGGCTACACCTTC
CDR3: CASSQPEGTGGYTF

size: .
D: .
J: TRBJ1-4
V: TRBV20-1
DNA: TGCAGTGCCCACCAACTTGCAACTAATGAAAAACTGTTTTTT
CDR3: CSAHQLATNEKLFF

size: .
D: TRBD2
J: TRBJ2-5
V: TRBV7-2
DNA: TGTGCCAGCAGCTTCGGACTAGCGGGAGTGTCGCCACATATGGGGACCCAGTACTTC
CDR3: CASSFGLAGVSPHMGTQYF

size: few
D: .
J: TRBJ2-1
V: TRBV20-1
DNA: TGCAGTGCTAGCCCGTTCGAGCAGTTCTTC
CDR3: CSASPFEQFF

size: .
D: TRBD1
J: TRBJ2-7
V: TRBV9
DNA: TGTGCCAGCAGCGTATTAGGACAGGGGGACGAGCAGTACTTC
CDR3: CASSVLGQGDEQYF

size: once
D: TRBD1
J: TRBJ2-1
V: TRBV15
DNA: TGTGCCACCAGCAGAGATCCGACAGGGGGCCCCTACAATGAGCAGTTCTTC
CDR3: CATSRDPTGGPYNEQFF

size: few
D: .
J: TRBJ2-2
V: TRBV2
DNA: TGTGCCAGCAGTGCAACCCCAGGGAACACCGGGGAGCTGTTTTTT
CDR3: CASSATPGNTGELFF

size: .
D: .
J: TRBJ2-7
V: TRBV5-1
DNA: TGCGCCAGCAGCTTGGATAGCGGAGGATGGTACGAGCAGTACTTC
CDR3: CASSLDSGGWYEQYF

size: .
D: .
J: TRBJ2-7
V: TRBV6-2/TRBV6-3
DNA: TGTGCCAGCAGTTCGGATCGGGACACAGTCTACGAGCAGTACTTC
CDR3: CASSSDRDTVYEQYF

size: .
D: .
J: TRBJ1-1
V: TRBV24-1
DNA: TGTGCCACCAGTGAATCCGGGACCAAGGGCGAAGCTTTCTTT
CDR3: CATSESGTKGEAFF

size: .
D: TRBD2
J: TRBJ2-1
V: TRBV5-5
DNA: TGTGCCAGCAGCGAAATGGGACTAGCAATCAATGAGCAGTTCTTC
CDR3: CASSEMGLAINEQFF

size: .
D: .
J: TRBJ2-7
V: TRBV12-3/TRBV12-4
DNA: TGTGCCAGCAGTCATGAAGGGACTGAGACCGACGAGCAGTACTTC
CDR3: CASSHEGTETDEQYF

size: few
D: .
J: TRBJ2-7
V: TRBV6-1
DNA: TGTGCCAGCAGTGCCCCCATGGACCCGATCGCCGAGCAGTACTTC
CDR3: CASSAPMDPIAEQYF

size: .
D: TRBD2
J: TRBJ2-7
V: TRBV6-5
DNA: TGTGCCAGCAGTTACTCTGGACGGGGACTAGGGGTCTACGAGCAGTACTTC
CDR3: CASSYSGRGLGVYEQYF

size: .
D: .
J: TRBJ1-1
V: TRBV9
DNA: TGTGCCAGCAGCCGTCTGGACACAGTGAACACTGAAGCTTTCTTT
CDR3: CASSRLDTVNTEAFF

size: .
D: .
J: TRBJ1-2
V: TRBV9
DNA: TGTGCCAGCAGCGGGGTCCCCAGGGCCTATGGCTACACCTTC
CDR3: CASSGVPRAYGYTF

size: few
D: TRBD2
J: TRBJ2-3
V: TRBV5-1
DNA: TGCGCCAGCAGCTTGGATCCTAGCGGGGTGAGCACAGATACGCAGTATTTT
CDR3: CASSLDPSGVSTDTQYF

size: .
D: .
J: TRBJ1-2
V: TRBV12-3/TRBV12-4
DNA: TGTGCCAGCAGTCCCGGCGGGGCCTATGGCTACACCTTC
CDR3: CASSPGGAYGYTF

size: few
D: TRBD1
J: TRBJ2-1
V: TRBV12-3/TRBV12-4
DNA: TGTGCCAGCAGCCCCGACAGGGGTATCAACAATGAGCAGTTCTTC
CDR3: CASSPDRGINNEQFF

size: few
D: TRBD1
J: TRBJ1-6
V: TRBV20-1
DNA: TGCAGTGCTAGAGTGGGGACAGTTAATTCACCCCTCCACTTT
CDR3: CSARVGTVNSPLHF

size: few
D: TRBD2
J: TRBJ2-1
V: TRBV7-7
DNA: TGTGCTAGCAGTCCACCGGGACTAGAGGGCAATGAGCAGTTCTTC
CDR3: CASSPPGLEGNEQFF

size: many
D: .
J: TRBJ2-7
V: TRBV20-1
DNA: TGCAGTGTCACACAGGGCCGTTACGAGCAGTACTTC
CDR3: CSVTQGRYEQYF

size: .
D: .
J: TRBJ2-3
V: TRBV6-1
DNA: TGTGCCAGCAGTGGCCCTAAAGATACGCAGTATTTT
CDR3: CASSGPKDTQYF

size: .
D: TRBD2
J: TRBJ2-7
V: TRBV20-1
DNA: TGCAGTGCTAAACCAGCGGGAACCTACGAGCAGTACTTC
CDR3: CSAKPAGTYEQYF

size: .
D: .
J: TRBJ1-2
V: TRBV25-1
DNA: TGTGCCAGCAGTGGGGGACACTATGGCTACACCTTC
CDR3: CASSGGHYGYTF

size: .
D: .
J: TRBJ2-1
V: TRBV5-1
DNA: TGCGCCAGCAGCTTCGATCCGCAGATCAATGAGCAGTTCTTC
CDR3: CASSFDPQINEQFF

size: .
D: TRBD2
J: TRBJ2-3
V: TRBV7-6
DNA: TGTGCCAGCAGCTTGAGAGGAGCGGGGCCAGATACGCAGTATTTT
CDR3: CASSLRGAGPDTQYF

size: few
D: .
J: TRBJ2-7
V: TRBV4-1
DNA: TGCGCCAGCAGCCAAGATCGTCCGGGGGCCGGATCCTACGAGCAGTACTTC
CDR3: CASSQDRPGAGSYEQYF

size: .
D: .
J: TRBJ2-7
V: TRBV12-3/TRBV12-4
DNA: TGTGCCAGCAGCCGATCCGGGGGGCTGAAGCTGCAGTACTTC
CDR3: CASSRSGGLKLQYF

size: few
D: .
J: TRBJ2-1
V: TRBV7-8
DNA: TGTGCCAGCAGCTTCGATGACAATGAGCAGTTCTTC
CDR3: CASSFDDNEQFF

size: few
D: TRBD2
J: TRBJ2-1
V: TRBV7-9
DNA: TGTGCCAGCAGCTTAATGGGCGGGAGCCGGGGTGAGCAGTTCTTC
CDR3: CASSLMGGSRGEQFF

size: .
D: .
J: TRBJ2-7
V: TRBV20-1
DNA: TGCAGTGCTGGCTCCGATTCGGGAGCCCCCTACGAGCAGTACTTC
CDR3: CSAGSDSGAPYEQYF

size: few
D: TRBD1
J: TRBJ2-6
V: TRBV3-1
DNA: TGTGCCAGCAGCCAAGGCGGCTGGACAGGGAGATCTGGGGCCAACGTCCTGACTTTC
CDR3: CASSQGGWTGRSGANVLTF

size: .
D: .
J: TRBJ1-5
V: TRBV3-1
DNA: TGTGCCAGCAAAAACGGACTGGGCAATCAGCCCCAGCATTTT
CDR3: CASKNGLGNQPQHF

size: few
D: .
J: TRBJ1-1
V: TRBV3-1
DNA: TGTGCCAGCAGCCAAGGGCCTCGTGGCACTGAAGCTTTCTTT
CDR3: CASSQGPRGTEAFF

size: few
D: .
J: TRBJ1-1
V: TRBV29-1
DNA: TGCAGCGTCAGGGTGAGAGAAGCTTTCTTT
CDR3: CSVRVREAFF

size: once
D: .
J: TRBJ1-1
V: TRBV3-1
DNA: TGTGCCAGCAGCCAAGCTTATCGGGGAGGGGCTGAAGCTTTCTTT
CDR3: CASSQAYRGGAEAFF

size: few
D: .
J: TRBJ2-3
V: TRBV6-5
DNA: TGTGCCAGCAGAAGGGACCGGGTTAAGTTAGATACGCAGTATTTT
CDR3: CASRRDRVKLDTQYF

size: once
D: .
J: TRBJ2-7
V: TRBV4-2
DNA: TGTGCCAGCAGCCAAGTACTTTCCGGGCCCTACGAGCAGTACTTC
CDR3: CASSQVLSGPYEQYF

size: .
D: .
J: TRBJ2-7
V: TRBV4-1
DNA: TGCGCCAGCAGCCAAGCCCGGTCCTACGAGCAGTACTTC
CDR3: CASSQARSYEQYF

size: few
D: .
J: TRBJ2-1
V: TRBV2
DNA: TGTGCCAGCAGTTCCGGGACGCTTTACAATGAGCAGTTCTTC
CDR3: CASSSGTLYNEQFF

size: .
D: TRBD2
J: TRBJ2-3
V: TRBV5-1
DNA: TGCGCCAGCAGCACCCGGGACTATCATAGCACAGATACGCAGTATTTT
CDR3: CASSTRDYHSTDTQYF

size: .
D: TRBD2
J: TRBJ2-7
V: TRBV27
DNA: TGTGCCAGCAGCCTAACTAGCGGAAGAACCTACGAGCAGTACTTC
CDR3: CASSLTSGRTYEQYF

size: many
D: .
J: TRBJ1-6
V: TRBV5-1
DNA: TGCGCCAGCAGCTTGGACAGTAATTCACCCCTCCACTTT
CDR3: CASSLDSNSPLHF

size: once
D: .
J: TRBJ1-5
V: TRBV7-9
DNA: TGTGCCAGCAGCTTGGGGCAGGGTAAAGGCCAGCCCCAGCATTTT
CDR3: CASSLGQGKGQPQHF